A selection of T cell receptor beta chains follows, all from one sample in a study of TIL therapy for anti-PD-1-resistant metastatic lung cancer. Measured with immunoSEQ multiplex PCR; TCRdb has only the in-frame clones, and not every one. The sample lists 35,000 to 55,000 clones, 79% seen once, with about 16% in the top ten. The material was blood, obtained at baseline. All receptors come from a man in his 70s with non-small cell lung cancer. Each CDR3 is given with its conserved first and last residue. D genes are given only for firm matches. Rows give clone size only sometimes, using once, few, many, or a class for an expanded clone.

clone size: NA; V gene: TRBV9; CDR3 length: 16; D gene: TRBD2; J gene: TRBJ2-5; CDR3 DNA: TGTGCCCGAACCGAGGGTCTAGCGGGGTACCAAGAGACCCAGTACTTC; CDR3 protein: CARTEGLAGYQETQYF
clone size: once; V gene: TRBV5-1; CDR3 length: 12; D gene: NA; J gene: TRBJ1-6; CDR3 DNA: TGCGCCAGCAAACAGGGAAATTCACCCCTCCACTTT; CDR3 protein: CASKQGNSPLHF
clone size: NA; V gene: TRBV28; CDR3 length: 13; D gene: TRBD1; J gene: TRBJ2-7; CDR3 DNA: TGTGCCATCCTTAGGACAGGGTCCTACGAGCAGTACTTC; CDR3 protein: CAILRTGSYEQYF
clone size: once; V gene: TRBV7-8; CDR3 length: 17; D gene: NA; J gene: TRBJ1-5; CDR3 DNA: TGTGCCAGCAGCTTAGCATGGGGAGGGGGTGGCGGTCAGCCCCAGCATTTT; CDR3 protein: CASSLAWGGGGGQPQHF
clone size: NA; V gene: TRBV4-3; CDR3 length: 15; D gene: NA; J gene: TRBJ2-2; CDR3 DNA: TGCGCCAGCAGCCAAGTCCTAGCGTACACCGGGGAGCTGTTTTTT; CDR3 protein: CASSQVLAYTGELFF
clone size: NA; V gene: TRBV4-1; CDR3 length: 15; D gene: NA; J gene: TRBJ2-2; CDR3 DNA: TGCGCCAGCAGCCAAGATTTGCGTGGTGACAGGGAGCTGTTTTTT; CDR3 protein: CASSQDLRGDRELFF
clone size: NA; V gene: TRBV2; CDR3 length: 15; D gene: TRBD1; J gene: TRBJ2-1; CDR3 DNA: TGTGCCAGCAGTAAGACAGGGATCGGCTACAATGAGCAGTTCTTC; CDR3 protein: CASSKTGIGYNEQFF
clone size: few; V gene: TRBV6-5; CDR3 length: 16; D gene: NA; J gene: TRBJ2-7; CDR3 DNA: TGTGCCAGCAGTTACTCTAGGCGAGGAGGCTCGTACGAGCAGTACTTC; CDR3 protein: CASSYSRRGGSYEQYF
clone size: NA; V gene: TRBV5-6; CDR3 length: 13; D gene: NA; J gene: TRBJ2-7; CDR3 DNA: TGTGCCAGCGATCGACTGGACACCTACGAGCAGTACTTC; CDR3 protein: CASDRLDTYEQYF
clone size: NA; V gene: TRBV7-9; CDR3 length: 13; D gene: NA; J gene: TRBJ2-3; CDR3 DNA: TGTGCCAGCAGCTTAGCGGCGGCATTCCCACAGTATTTT; CDR3 protein: CASSLAAAFPQYF
clone size: NA; V gene: TRBV7-2; CDR3 length: 13; D gene: NA; J gene: TRBJ2-5; CDR3 DNA: TGTGCCAGCAGCTTAGCGTACCAAGAGACCCAGTACTTC; CDR3 protein: CASSLAYQETQYF
clone size: NA; V gene: TRBV5-6; CDR3 length: 14; D gene: TRBD2; J gene: TRBJ2-5; CDR3 DNA: TGTGCCAGCAGCTGGGGGGGTCTCCAAGAGACCCAGTACTTC; CDR3 protein: CASSWGGLQETQYF
clone size: NA; V gene: TRBV12-1; CDR3 length: 19; D gene: NA; J gene: TRBJ1-5; CDR3 DNA: TGTGCCAGCAGCCAATTAAAAAAACCGACGGACTATAGCAATCAGCCCCAGCATTTT; CDR3 protein: CASSQLKKPTDYSNQPQHF
clone size: once; V gene: TRBV18; CDR3 length: 18; D gene: TRBD2; J gene: TRBJ2-3; CDR3 DNA: TGTGCCAGCTCACCACCGGTAAGGGCGGGAGCGGGAGCAGATACGCAGTATTTT; CDR3 protein: CASSPPVRAGAGADTQYF
clone size: once; V gene: TRBV18; CDR3 length: 18; D gene: TRBD2; J gene: TRBJ2-3; CDR3 DNA: TGTGCCAGCTCACCACCGGTTAGCGGGAGAGTCAGCACAGATACGCAGTATTTT; CDR3 protein: CASSPPVSGRVSTDTQYF
clone size: NA; V gene: TRBV9; CDR3 length: 18; D gene: TRBD2; J gene: TRBJ2-3; CDR3 DNA: TGTGCCAGCAGCGTAGGGGCCTCTAGCGGGAGTTCTACAGATACGCAGTATTTT; CDR3 protein: CASSVGASSGSSTDTQYF
clone size: NA; V gene: TRBV4-1; CDR3 length: 15; D gene: NA; J gene: TRBJ2-7; CDR3 DNA: TGCGCCAGCAGCCAAGATCAACAGGGTCTCTACGAGCAGTACTTC; CDR3 protein: CASSQDQQGLYEQYF
clone size: NA; V gene: TRBV6-6; CDR3 length: 12; D gene: NA; J gene: TRBJ2-7; CDR3 DNA: TGTGCCAGCAGAAGCGGACAGTACGAGCAGTACTTC; CDR3 protein: CASRSGQYEQYF
clone size: NA; V gene: TRBV7-9; CDR3 length: 15; D gene: TRBD1; J gene: TRBJ2-7; CDR3 DNA: TGTGCCAGCAGCTCCGGGACAGGGAGAGGCTACGAGCAGTACTTC; CDR3 protein: CASSSGTGRGYEQYF
clone size: NA; V gene: TRBV5-4; CDR3 length: 11; D gene: NA; J gene: TRBJ2-1; CDR3 DNA: TGTGCCAGCAGCTCTATGGTTGAGCAGTTCTTC; CDR3 protein: CASSSMVEQFF
clone size: NA; V gene: TRBV7-9; CDR3 length: 14; D gene: TRBD1; J gene: TRBJ2-7; CDR3 DNA: TGTGCCAGCAGCAACCGGGACAGGGGCCACGAGCAGTACTTC; CDR3 protein: CASSNRDRGHEQYF
clone size: NA; V gene: TRBV11-2; CDR3 length: 19; D gene: TRBD2; J gene: TRBJ2-2; CDR3 DNA: TGTGCCAGCAGCCCCCCAACTACCCTAGCGGGCCTGAACACCGGGGAGCTGTTTTTT; CDR3 protein: CASSPPTTLAGLNTGELFF
clone size: NA; V gene: TRBV19; CDR3 length: 14; D gene: NA; J gene: TRBJ2-3; CDR3 DNA: TGTGCCAGTAGTGATAGCGGAGGCACAGATACGCAGTATTTT; CDR3 protein: CASSDSGGTDTQYF
clone size: NA; V gene: TRBV6-5; CDR3 length: 14; D gene: NA; J gene: TRBJ2-5; CDR3 DNA: TGTGCCAGCAGTTCTTTAGGGTCGGCAGAGACCCAGTACTTC; CDR3 protein: CASSSLGSAETQYF
clone size: NA; V gene: TRBV2; CDR3 length: 11; D gene: NA; J gene: TRBJ2-4; CDR3 DNA: TGTGCCAGCACCAACTTAGGCATTCAGTACTTC; CDR3 protein: CASTNLGIQYF
clone size: NA; V gene: TRBV7-9; CDR3 length: 14; D gene: NA; J gene: TRBJ2-7; CDR3 DNA: TGTGCCAGCAGCCCGGGGGTTAAGGAGTACGAGCAGTACTTC; CDR3 protein: CASSPGVKEYEQYF
clone size: NA; V gene: TRBV5-1; CDR3 length: 15; D gene: NA; J gene: TRBJ1-4; CDR3 DNA: TGCGCCAGCAGCTTGGCCGGGGGACTTAATGAAAAACTGTTTTTT; CDR3 protein: CASSLAGGLNEKLFF
clone size: NA; V gene: TRBV10-3; CDR3 length: 12; D gene: NA; J gene: TRBJ2-3; CDR3 DNA: TGTGCCATCAGTGAGGCGTTGGTTACGCAGTATTTT; CDR3 protein: CAISEALVTQYF
clone size: NA; V gene: TRBV2; CDR3 length: 15; D gene: TRBD2; J gene: TRBJ2-3; CDR3 DNA: TGTGCCAGCAGTGTTGCTAGCGGGGCCACAGATACGCAGTATTTT; CDR3 protein: CASSVASGATDTQYF
clone size: NA; V gene: TRBV4-2; CDR3 length: 19; D gene: TRBD2; J gene: TRBJ2-2; CDR3 DNA: TGTGCCAGCAGCCAAGATCCCCTCTTTAGCGGGAGACGAGACGGGGAGCTGTTTTTT; CDR3 protein: CASSQDPLFSGRRDGELFF
clone size: few; V gene: TRBV10-1; CDR3 length: 15; D gene: NA; J gene: TRBJ2-1; CDR3 DNA: TGCGCCAGCAGTGACGGCCCGGAGAATTACAATGAGCAGTTCTTC; CDR3 protein: CASSDGPENYNEQFF
clone size: NA; V gene: TRBV28; CDR3 length: 15; D gene: NA; J gene: TRBJ1-2; CDR3 DNA: TGTGCCAGCAGTTCACAGGGAAGCGCCTACTATGGCTACACCTTC; CDR3 protein: CASSSQGSAYYGYTF
clone size: NA; V gene: TRBV6-5; CDR3 length: 11; D gene: NA; J gene: TRBJ2-5; CDR3 DNA: TGTGCCAGCGGCAGGGAAGAGACCCAGTACTTC; CDR3 protein: CASGREETQYF
clone size: NA; V gene: TRBV18; CDR3 length: 13; D gene: TRBD1; J gene: TRBJ2-1; CDR3 DNA: TGTGCCAGCTCACCATCGGGACAGGCGGTGCAGTTCTTC; CDR3 protein: CASSPSGQAVQFF
clone size: NA; V gene: TRBV5-5; CDR3 length: 15; D gene: TRBD1; J gene: TRBJ1-2; CDR3 DNA: TGTGCCAGCAGCTTGGGTGGAGACAGGGACTATGGCTACACCTTC; CDR3 protein: CASSLGGDRDYGYTF
clone size: NA; V gene: TRBV6-6; CDR3 length: 16; D gene: TRBD2; J gene: TRBJ2-5; CDR3 DNA: TGTGCCAGCAGTTACTGGGCTAGCGGGGACCAAGAGACCCAGTACTTC; CDR3 protein: CASSYWASGDQETQYF
clone size: NA; V gene: TRBV15; CDR3 length: 16; D gene: TRBD1; J gene: TRBJ2-7; CDR3 DNA: TGTGCCACCAGCAGAGATTTGTGGGACAGGGGTTACGAGCAGTACTTC; CDR3 protein: CATSRDLWDRGYEQYF
clone size: NA; V gene: TRBV11-2; CDR3 length: 14; D gene: NA; J gene: TRBJ1-2; CDR3 DNA: TGTGCCAGCAGCCCCGGGGGAGCTAACTATGGCTACACCTTC; CDR3 protein: CASSPGGANYGYTF
clone size: NA; V gene: TRBV7-3; CDR3 length: 14; D gene: NA; J gene: TRBJ2-5; CDR3 DNA: TGTGCCAGCAGCCCTCGGGACGGGCAAGAGACCCAGTACTTC; CDR3 protein: CASSPRDGQETQYF
clone size: NA; V gene: TRBV11-3; CDR3 length: 14; D gene: NA; J gene: TRBJ2-1; CDR3 DNA: TGTGCCAGCAGCGCCACACAACTAAGGAATGAGCAGTTCTTC; CDR3 protein: CASSATQLRNEQFF
clone size: NA; V gene: TRBV5-1; CDR3 length: 16; D gene: NA; J gene: TRBJ2-5; CDR3 DNA: TGCGCCAGCAGCCAGAGCCCCGGGACAATTCAAGAGACCCAGTACTTC; CDR3 protein: CASSQSPGTIQETQYF
clone size: NA; V gene: TRBV7-2; CDR3 length: 14; D gene: TRBD1; J gene: TRBJ2-1; CDR3 DNA: TGTGCCAGCAGCTTACGGGGACAGAACAATGAGCAGTTCTTC; CDR3 protein: CASSLRGQNNEQFF
clone size: NA; V gene: TRBV2; CDR3 length: 15; D gene: TRBD1; J gene: TRBJ2-1; CDR3 DNA: TGTGCCAGCAGACTGGACAGGGGAGGATACAATGAGCAGTTCTTC; CDR3 protein: CASRLDRGGYNEQFF
clone size: NA; V gene: TRBV5-1; CDR3 length: 18; D gene: TRBD1; J gene: TRBJ2-3; CDR3 DNA: TGCGCCAGCAGTACAGGAACTCGGACAGGTGCTAGCACAGATACGCAGTATTTT; CDR3 protein: CASSTGTRTGASTDTQYF
clone size: NA; V gene: TRBV4-2; CDR3 length: 15; D gene: NA; J gene: TRBJ2-2; CDR3 DNA: TGTGCCAGCAGCCGGGGGACAACAAACACCGGGGAGCTGTTTTTT; CDR3 protein: CASSRGTTNTGELFF
clone size: NA; V gene: TRBV6-6; CDR3 length: 15; D gene: NA; J gene: TRBJ1-6; CDR3 DNA: TGTGCCAGCAGTTCGGGTACGGGTGGGGGATCACCCCTCCACTTT; CDR3 protein: CASSSGTGGGSPLHF
clone size: NA; V gene: TRBV2; CDR3 length: 14; D gene: TRBD2; J gene: TRBJ2-1; CDR3 DNA: TGTGCCAGCAGGGGGACTAGCGGATACAATGAGCAGTTCTTC; CDR3 protein: CASRGTSGYNEQFF
clone size: once; V gene: TRBV2; CDR3 length: 14; D gene: NA; J gene: TRBJ2-7; CDR3 DNA: TGTGCCAGCAGCCCCAGACAAAGCTCCTACGAGCAGTACTTC; CDR3 protein: CASSPRQSSYEQYF
clone size: few; V gene: TRBV28; CDR3 length: 13; D gene: TRBD2; J gene: TRBJ2-3; CDR3 DNA: TGTGCCAGCAGTAGCGGGAGTCCAGATACGCAGTATTTT; CDR3 protein: CASSSGSPDTQYF
clone size: NA; V gene: TRBV29-1; CDR3 length: 12; D gene: NA; J gene: TRBJ2-7; CDR3 DNA: TGCAGCGTGCGCGGGACTTCCTACGAGCAGTACTTC; CDR3 protein: CSVRGTSYEQYF
clone size: NA; V gene: TRBV5-6; CDR3 length: 13; D gene: NA; J gene: TRBJ2-2; CDR3 DNA: TGTGCCAGCAGCGGAACTGGGGCCGGGGAGCTGTTTTTT; CDR3 protein: CASSGTGAGELFF
clone size: NA; V gene: TRBV4-2; CDR3 length: 14; D gene: NA; J gene: TRBJ2-7; CDR3 DNA: TGTGCCAGCAGCAAAACAGGGAGCTCCTACGAGCAGTACTTC; CDR3 protein: CASSKTGSSYEQYF
clone size: NA; V gene: TRBV7-6; CDR3 length: 15; D gene: TRBD1; J gene: TRBJ2-7; CDR3 DNA: TGTGCCAGCAGCTTAGAAGGGACAGGAGCCTACGAGCAGTACTTC; CDR3 protein: CASSLEGTGAYEQYF
clone size: NA; V gene: TRBV6-5; CDR3 length: 13; D gene: TRBD1; J gene: TRBJ1-4; CDR3 DNA: TGTGCCAGCAGGCCAGACAGGGTAGAAAAACTGTTTTTT; CDR3 protein: CASRPDRVEKLFF